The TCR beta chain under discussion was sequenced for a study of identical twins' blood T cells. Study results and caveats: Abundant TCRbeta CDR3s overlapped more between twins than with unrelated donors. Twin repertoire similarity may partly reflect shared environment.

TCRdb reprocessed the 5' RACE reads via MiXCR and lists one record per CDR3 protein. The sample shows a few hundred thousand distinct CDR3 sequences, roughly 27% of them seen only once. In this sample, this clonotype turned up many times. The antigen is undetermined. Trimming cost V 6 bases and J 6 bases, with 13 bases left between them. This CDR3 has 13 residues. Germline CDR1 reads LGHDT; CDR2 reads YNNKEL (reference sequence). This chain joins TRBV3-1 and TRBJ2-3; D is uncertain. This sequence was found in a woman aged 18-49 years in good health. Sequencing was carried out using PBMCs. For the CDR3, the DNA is TGTGCCAGCAGTCCCGGGTTGGCGGATACGCAGTATTTT. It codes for CASSPGLADTQYF.